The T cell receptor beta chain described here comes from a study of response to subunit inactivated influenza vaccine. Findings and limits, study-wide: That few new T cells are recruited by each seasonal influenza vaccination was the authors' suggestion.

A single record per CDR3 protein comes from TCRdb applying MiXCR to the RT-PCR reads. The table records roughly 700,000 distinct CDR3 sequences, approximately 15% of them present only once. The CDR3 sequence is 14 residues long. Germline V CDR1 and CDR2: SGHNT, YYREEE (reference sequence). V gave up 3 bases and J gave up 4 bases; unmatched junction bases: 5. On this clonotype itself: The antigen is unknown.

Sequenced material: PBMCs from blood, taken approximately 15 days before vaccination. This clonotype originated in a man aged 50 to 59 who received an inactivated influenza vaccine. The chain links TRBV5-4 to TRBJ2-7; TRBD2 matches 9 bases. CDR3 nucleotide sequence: TGTGCCAGCAGCTCCGGGACTAGCTTGTACGAGCAGTACTTC. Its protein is CASSSGTSLYEQYF. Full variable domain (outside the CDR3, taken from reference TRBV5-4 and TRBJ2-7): ETGVTQSPTHLIKTRGQQVTLRCSSQSGHNTVSWYQQALGQGPQFIFQYYREEENGRGNFPPRFSGLQFPNYSSELNVNALELDDSALYLCASSSGTSLYEQYFGPGTRLTVT.